A selection of T cell receptor beta chains follows, all from one sample in a study of breast tumors, draining lymph nodes, adjacent tissues. A single record per CDR3 protein comes from TCRdb applying MiXCR to the multiplex PCR reads. The profile shows some 170,000 distinct CDR3 sequences, 25% to 40% of them singletons. Sequences were obtained from axillary lymph node tissue. These receptors were collected from a female donor with breast cancer. Some clones in this sample may be carry-over from other donors' samples. Each CDR3 is given with its conserved first and last residue. The order of the fields is clone size, V gene, J gene, D gene, CDR3 DNA, CDR3 protein. The D gene is left open where the match is weak. Only some rows state a clone size, as once, few, many or a class for expanded clones.

>-|TRBV28|TRBJ1-1|-
TGTGCCAGCAGTTTATCATCACCCCGCACTGAAGCTTTCTTT
CASSLSSPRTEAFF
>-|TRBV19|TRBJ1-1|-
TGTGCCAGTAGTATACCCCTAGGAATCTTGAACACTGAAGCTTTCTTT
CASSIPLGILNTEAFF
>many|TRBV12-5|TRBJ2-2|-
TGTGCTAGTGGTTTGTTCGGGAGAAGGGAGCTGTTTTTT
CASGLFGRRELFF
>many|TRBV11-3|TRBJ2-1|-
TGTGCCAGCAGCTTTACAGCGGCTTCCTACAATGAGCAGTTCTTC
CASSFTAASYNEQFF
>many|TRBV11-2|TRBJ2-7|TRBD1
TGTGCCAGCAGCTGGTTGACAGGGGCCTCCTACGAGCAGTACTTC
CASSWLTGASYEQYF
>-|TRBV19|TRBJ1-3|-
TGTGCCAGTAGTATCACGGAGCAAGGTCGTGGCTACACCATATATTTT
CASSITEQGRGYTIYF
>many|TRBV11-2|TRBJ2-7|-
TGTGCCAGCAGCTTAGGTACAGGGTACTACGAGCAGTACTTC
CASSLGTGYYEQYF
>many|TRBV10-2|TRBJ1-4|-
TGCGCCAGCAGAGCAGGGGCCATTAATGAAAAACTGTTTTTT
CASRAGAINEKLFF
>-|TRBV19|TRBJ2-5|-
TGTGCCAGTAGTATTACAGTTTTCGAGACCCAGTACTTC
CASSITVFETQYF
>-|TRBV2|TRBJ2-1|TRBD2
TGTGCCAGCAGCGTAGCGGGGGGTTGGAATGAGCAGTTCTTC
CASSVAGGWNEQFF
>-|TRBV7-9|TRBJ1-4|-
TGTGCCATACGACCGGGGCTTGCAACTAATGAAAAACTGTTTTTT
CAIRPGLATNEKLFF
>-|TRBV3-1|TRBJ2-6|TRBD2
TGTGCCAGCAGCCAATCGGCGGGGGGCTCTGGGGCCAACGTCCTGACTTTC
CASSQSAGGSGANVLTF
>once|TRBV19|TRBJ1-6|TRBD1
TGTGCCAGTAGTAGCGTACAGGGGAAGGGTTCACCCCTCCACTTT
CASSSVQGKGSPLHF
>few|TRBV7-7|TRBJ2-1|-
TGTGCTAGCAGCTTAAGGTTAGGGCACAATGAGCAGTTCTTC
CASSLRLGHNEQFF
>few|TRBV6-6|TRBJ1-6|-
TGTGCCAGCAGTTACCTTCCGGGCTATAATTCACCCCTCCACTTT
CASSYLPGYNSPLHF
>many|TRBV19|TRBJ2-2|-
TGTGCCAGTAGTATAAAGAGACTCACCGGGGAGCTGTTTTTT
CASSIKRLTGELFF
>many|TRBV30|TRBJ1-3|-
TGTGCCTGGAGTGTACCCGGGGCATGGAGGGTCACCATATATTTT
CAWSVPGAWRVTIYF
>-|TRBV4-2|TRBJ1-6|TRBD1
TGTGCCAGCAGCCAAGCCCGGGACAGAAATAATTCACCCCTCCACTTT
CASSQARDRNNSPLHF
>many|TRBV6-1|TRBJ1-5|-
TGTGCCAGCACTCCCTGGGGGAGCAATCAGCCCCAGCATTTT
CASTPWGSNQPQHF
>few|TRBV11-3|TRBJ1-1|TRBD1
TGTGCCAGCAGTTTACAGGGGGCGACTGAAGCTTTCTTT
CASSLQGATEAFF
>-|TRBV4-1|TRBJ2-1|TRBD2
TGCGCCAGCCGTACTCTAGCGGGGTTCAATGAGCAGTTCTTC
CASRTLAGFNEQFF
>-|TRBV5-4|TRBJ2-3|TRBD2
TGTGCCAGCAGCCAAGTCGCATCGGCGGGGGGGGGGACAGATACGCAGTATTTT
CASSQVASAGGGTDTQYF
>many|TRBV11-2|TRBJ2-3|-
TGTGCCAGCAGCTTAGGAGGTAGACCCTCTAGCACAGATACGCAGTATTTT
CASSLGGRPSSTDTQYF
>-|TRBV4-3|TRBJ2-5|-
TGCGCCAGCAGCCAAGATTTCCAAGAGACCCAGTACTTC
CASSQDFQETQYF
>many|TRBV5-6|TRBJ2-1|-
TGTGCCAGCAGCTTCCTGGACAAGCAGTTCTTC
CASSFLDKQFF
>many|TRBV29-1|TRBJ2-3|-
TGCAGCGTTGAAGATACGGGGGCCTCATGGCAGTATTTT
CSVEDTGASWQYF
>-|TRBV27|TRBJ2-1|-
TGTGCCAGCAGAATTAGCCCCGGTGGATCCCCGATCAATGAGCAGTTCTTC
CASRISPGGSPINEQFF
>many|TRBV3-1|TRBJ2-7|TRBD1
TGTGCCAGCAGCCCCTGGACAGGGGGCTACGAGCAGTACTTC
CASSPWTGGYEQYF